This TCR beta chain is drawn from a study of T cell responses to AZD1222 COVID-19 vaccine. Produced via immunoSEQ multiplex PCR; TCRdb's table is partial and in-frame only. The data contain 78,000 or so clones, over 70% of them seen just once; the ten biggest clones take up approximately 47%. Regarding the study as a whole: CD4 TCRs linked to vaccination spanned spike, dominating at 160-218 and 743-854.

The CDR3 has 12 amino acids. Germline CDR1 MDHEN, CDR2 SYDVKM. Trimming pared 6 bases from V and 4 bases from J, leaving 10 bases between. As for this clone: Its antigen is unknown.

This chain connects TRBV28 to TRBJ2-7, with no clear D. The sequence was obtained from an adult who received the AZD1222 COVID-19 vaccine. The material was peripheral blood, obtained 28 days after the second AZD1222 dose. CDR3 DNA: TGTGCCAGCAGCACGACTCGATACGAGCAGTACTTC. It specifies CASSTTRYEQYF. The whole variable domain, filled in from reference TRBV28 and TRBJ2-7, reads DVKVTQSSRYLVKRTGEKVFLECVQDMDHENMFWYRQDPGLGLRLIYFSYDVKMKEKGDIPEGYSVSREKKERFSLILESASTNQTSMYLCASSTTRYEQYFGPGTRLTVT.